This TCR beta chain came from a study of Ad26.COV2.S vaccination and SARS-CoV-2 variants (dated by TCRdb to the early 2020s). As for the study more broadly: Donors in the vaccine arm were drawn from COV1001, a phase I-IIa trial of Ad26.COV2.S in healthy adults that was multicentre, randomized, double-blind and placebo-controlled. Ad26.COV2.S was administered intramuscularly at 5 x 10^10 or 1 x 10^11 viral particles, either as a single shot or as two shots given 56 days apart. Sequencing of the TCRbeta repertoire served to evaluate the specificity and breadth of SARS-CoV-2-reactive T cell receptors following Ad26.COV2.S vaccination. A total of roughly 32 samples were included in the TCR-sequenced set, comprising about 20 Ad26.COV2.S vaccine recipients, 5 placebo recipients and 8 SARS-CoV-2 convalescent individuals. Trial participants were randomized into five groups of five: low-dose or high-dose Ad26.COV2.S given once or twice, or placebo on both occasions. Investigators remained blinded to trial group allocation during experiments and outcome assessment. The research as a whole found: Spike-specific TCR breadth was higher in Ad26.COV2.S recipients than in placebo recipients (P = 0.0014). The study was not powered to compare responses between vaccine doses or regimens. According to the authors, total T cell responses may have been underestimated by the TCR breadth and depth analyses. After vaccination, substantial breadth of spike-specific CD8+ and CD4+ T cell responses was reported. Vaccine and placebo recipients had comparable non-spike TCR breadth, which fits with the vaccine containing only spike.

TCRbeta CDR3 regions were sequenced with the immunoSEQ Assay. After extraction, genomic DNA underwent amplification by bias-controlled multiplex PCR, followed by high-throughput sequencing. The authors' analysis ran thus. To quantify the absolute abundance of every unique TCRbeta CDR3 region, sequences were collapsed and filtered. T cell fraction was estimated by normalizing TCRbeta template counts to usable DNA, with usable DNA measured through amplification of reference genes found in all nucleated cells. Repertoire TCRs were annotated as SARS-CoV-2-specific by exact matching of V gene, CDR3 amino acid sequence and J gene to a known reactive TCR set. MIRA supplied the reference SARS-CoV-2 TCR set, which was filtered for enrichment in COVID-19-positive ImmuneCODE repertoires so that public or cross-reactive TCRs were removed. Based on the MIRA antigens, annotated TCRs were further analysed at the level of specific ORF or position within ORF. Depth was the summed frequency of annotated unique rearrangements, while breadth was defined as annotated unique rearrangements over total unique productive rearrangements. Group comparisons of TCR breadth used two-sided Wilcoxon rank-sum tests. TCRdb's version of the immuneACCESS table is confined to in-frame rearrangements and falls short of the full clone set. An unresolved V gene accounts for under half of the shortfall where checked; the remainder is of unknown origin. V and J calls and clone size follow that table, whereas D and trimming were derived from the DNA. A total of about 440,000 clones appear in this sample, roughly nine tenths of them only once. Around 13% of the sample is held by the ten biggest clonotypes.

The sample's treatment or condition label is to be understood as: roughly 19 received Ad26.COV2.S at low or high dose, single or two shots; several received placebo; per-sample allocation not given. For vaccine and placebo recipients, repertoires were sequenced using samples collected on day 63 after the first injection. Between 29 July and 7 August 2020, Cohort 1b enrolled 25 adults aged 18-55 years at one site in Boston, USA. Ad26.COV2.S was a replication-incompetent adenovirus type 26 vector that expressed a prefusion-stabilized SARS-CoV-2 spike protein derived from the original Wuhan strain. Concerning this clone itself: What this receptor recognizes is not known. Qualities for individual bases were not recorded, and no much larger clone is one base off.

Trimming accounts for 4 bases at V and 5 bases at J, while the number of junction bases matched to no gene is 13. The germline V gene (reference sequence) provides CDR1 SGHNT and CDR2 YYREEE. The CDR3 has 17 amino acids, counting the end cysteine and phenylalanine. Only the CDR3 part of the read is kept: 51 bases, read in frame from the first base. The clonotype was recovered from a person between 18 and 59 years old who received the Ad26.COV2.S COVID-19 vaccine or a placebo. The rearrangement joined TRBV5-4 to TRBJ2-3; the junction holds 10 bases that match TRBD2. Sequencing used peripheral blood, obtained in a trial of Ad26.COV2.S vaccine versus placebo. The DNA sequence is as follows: TGTGCCAGCAGCAGACCCTCTAGCGGGAGTTTCGGAGATACGCAGTATTTT. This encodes CASSRPSSGSFGDTQYF.